One sample yielded the 20 T cell receptor beta chains listed below, sequenced in a study of CD4 T cells in relation to SARS-CoV-2 and coronaviruses. Their cognate antigens are unknown. Repertoires were generated with immunoSEQ multiplex PCR, while TCRdb's copy carries only in-frame clones and drops some. The sample yields some 30,000 clones, over 60% seen once. Before the COVID-19 pandemic, during about 2011-2019, CD4+ T cells were taken from unexposed donors. After about 10 days of culture, CD4+ T cells were isolated. Sequencing was carried out using CD4+ T cells from PBMCs, cultured in vitro. The receptors shown here come from a human donor in good health.

In its sample, this clone was seen once. Here the CDR3 DNA reads TGTGCCAGTAGTATAGATCGAGAAAGGTCGGCAGCAGGCTACACCTTC. This encodes CASSIDRERSAAGYTF. The chain is built from TRBV19 and TRBJ1-2; D ambiguous. There are 16 residues in the CDR3. V lost 0 bases and J lost 8, with 19 bases in between. CDR1 is LNHDA and CDR2 is SQIVND in the germline V gene (reference sequence).

The chain uses TRBV4-1 and TRBJ1-2, with D possibly TRBD1 on 5 matching bases. Trimming left V 1 base short and J 8 bases short, with 14 bases between. The CDR3 is 14 amino acids. Germline V gene data show CDR1 as MGHRA and CDR2 as YSYEKL. In nucleotides, the CDR3 is TGCGCCAGCAGCCAAGGGCAGGGCCCGGGGGGCTACACCTTC. Protein product: CASSQGQGPGGYTF.

The rearrangement links TRBV23-1 to TRBJ2-5, with D maybe TRBD1 (6 bases). TRBV23-1 is placed among ORFs of uncertain function. The CDR3 consists of 14 residues. V was cut by 2 bases and J by 0 bases, with 7 bases left in between. The DNA of the CDR3 is TGCGCCAGCAGTCAAGGGACATACCAAGAGACCCAGTACTTC. Translating it yields CASSQGTYQETQYF.

This chain uses TRBV19 with TRBJ2-7; the match to TRBD1 covers 12 bases. J gave up 7 bases and V 4 bases, and 5 bases lay outside the gene matches. The CDR3 contains 14 residues. Germline CDR1 and CDR2: LNHDA and SQIVND (reference sequence). Written as DNA, the CDR3 is TGTGCCAGTAGTAAGGGACAGGGGGCGCTTGAGCAGTACTTC. Amino acid sequence: CASSKGQGALEQYF.

This clone was observed a handful of times. This chain uses TRBV7-9 with TRBJ1-3; tentative D call: TRBD1 (6 bases). Looked up from germline, CDR1 is SEHNR and CDR2 is FQNEAQ (reference sequence). The CDR3 extends over 17 amino acids. The ends were cut back, 1 base at V and 0 bases at J, with 13 bases in the middle. The CDR3 nucleotides are TGTGCCAGCAGCTTAGGTGCAGGGGCCGTCTCTGGAAACACCATATATTTT. Its translation is CASSLGAGAVSGNTIYF.

The chain has TRBV5-6 and TRBJ1-2; TRBD1 matches 7 bases. The CDR3 is 13 residues long. Germline CDR1 reads SGHDT; CDR2 reads YYEEEE. V was pared by 4 bases and J by 4 bases, with 4 bases of the junction left unmatched. The CDR3 coding sequence is TGTGCCAGCAGCACCCAGGGGGGCTATGGCTACACCTTC. Protein product: CASSTQGGYGYTF.

This rearrangement joins TRBV12-5 to TRBJ2-5, with TRBD1 identical over 7 bases. With V trimmed by 4 bases and J by 4 bases, 6 bases remained unmatched. Looked up from germline, CDR1 is LGHNT and CDR2 is FRNRAP. The CDR3 has 14 residues. CDR3 nucleotides: TGTGCTAGTGGTTCAGGACAGGATCCAGAGACCCAGTACTTC. Its protein is CASGSGQDPETQYF.

This clone was observed a handful of times. This rearrangement joins TRBV5-6 to TRBJ1-1, with D possibly TRBD1 on 6 matching bases. The CDR3 has 14 amino acids. In germline, CDR1 is SGHDT, CDR2 YYEEEE. With 4 bases removed from V and 1 base from J, the gap between germline ends came to 11 bases. CDR3 protein: CASSDIQGNTEAFF. The CDR3 DNA follows: TGTGCCAGCAGCGACATACAGGGGAACACTGAAGCTTTCTTT.

As DNA, the CDR3 is TGTGCCAGCAGCTTAATGTTGGCAGGGACAGCTGAAAAACTGTTTTTT. This codes for CASSLMLAGTAEKLFF. The J gene is TRBJ1-4, the V gene TRBV7-9, with 7 bases matching TRBD1. With V trimmed by 2 bases and J by 7 bases, 10 bases remained unmatched. This CDR3 is built from 16 residues. Germline V gene lookup returns CDR1 SEHNR and CDR2 FQNEAQ (reference sequence).

The genes are TRBV6-4 and TRBJ2-6; no definite D call. V shed 3 bases and J shed 0 bases, with 6 bases lying between them. The CDR3 length is 15 residues. Per the germline V gene, CDR1 is MRHNA and CDR2 is SNTAGT. The chain's CDR3 is CASSEFSSGANVLTF. CDR3 DNA: TGTGCCAGCAGTGAGTTCAGCTCTGGGGCCAACGTCCTGACTTTC.

This clone was seen a single time. The chain joins TRBV19 to TRBJ1-2; D may be TRBD1 (5 bases). This CDR3 spans 16 amino acids. V was trimmed by 3 bases and J by 0 bases, leaving 14 bases between them. The germline CDR1 and CDR2 sequences are LNHDA and SQIVND (reference sequence). The CDR3 coding sequence is TGTGCCAGTAGTATCGGTACGGGCAGGGCTAACTATGGCTACACCTTC. Encoded protein: CASSIGTGRANYGYTF.

The chain couples TRBV11-3 to TRBJ2-7; tentatively, D is TRBD1 (5 bases). Germline CDR1 and CDR2: SGHNT and YENEEA. V gave up 5 bases and J gave up 4 bases, with 15 bases separating them. The CDR3 runs 14 residues. CDR3 amino acids: CASSPGAPGYEQYF. CDR3 nucleotides: TGTGCCAGCAGCCCTGGGGCTCCTGGGTACGAGCAGTACTTC.

The chain combines TRBV6-2 or TRBV6-3 with TRBJ2-2; no clear D gene. Per the germline V gene, CDR1 is MNHEY and CDR2 is SVGEGT. Trimming cost V 2 bases and J 1 base, with 14 bases left between them. The CDR3 extends over 17 amino acids. Here the CDR3 DNA reads TGTGCCAGCAGTTACCCCGTTTATCCTTTGAACACCGGGGAGCTGTTTTTT. Residues: CASSYPVYPLNTGELFF.

The genes are TRBV4-3 and TRBJ2-1; D possibly corresponds to TRBD2 (5 bases). Germline V lookup: CDR1 LGHNA, CDR2 YSLEER. This CDR3 spans 13 amino acids. The V and J ends lost 4 bases and 10 bases respectively, with 14 bases between them. The chain's CDR3 is CASSPTTRGEQFF. The CDR3 DNA reads TGCGCCAGCAGCCCCACCACCCGAGGGGAGCAGTTCTTC.

The chain links TRBV12-5 to TRBJ2-1, with D perhaps matching TRBD1 or TRBD2 (6 bases each). The CDR3 spans 16 residues. Trimming shortened V by 0 bases and J by 1 base, and 10 bases separated the two germline ends. Per the germline V gene, CDR1 is LGHNT and CDR2 is FRNRAP. CDR3 DNA sequence: TGTGCTAGTGGTTTGGTATCGGGGGCGTCCTACAATGAGCAGTTCTTC. As protein: CASGLVSGASYNEQFF.

The chain has TRBV7-8 and TRBJ2-1, with 9 positions matching TRBD2. The CDR3 contains 14 residues. J was trimmed by 9 bases and V by 5 bases; bases with no gene match: 8. Per germline, CDR1 SGHVS and CDR2 FQNEAQ. This CDR3 is CASSGSSGKGEQFF. The CDR3 nucleotides are TGTGCCAGCAGCGGGTCTAGCGGGAAGGGTGAGCAGTTCTTC.

The CDR3: CASSEWGSSYNEQFF. The CDR3 DNA sequence: TGCGCCAGCAGTGAGTGGGGGAGCTCCTACAATGAGCAGTTCTTC. V is TRBV10-2 and J is TRBJ2-1, with D possibly being TRBD1 or TRBD2 (5 bases each). There are 15 residues in the CDR3. Germline assignment: CDR1 WSHSY and CDR2 SAAADI. Trimming pared 1 base from V and 0 bases from J, leaving 7 bases between.

This clone has only one observation. J is TRBJ2-2 and V is TRBV2, with D perhaps given as TRBD1 or TRBD2 (5 bases each). This CDR3 region has 15 residues. Germline lookup yields CDR1 SNHLY and CDR2 FYNNEI. Between the trimmed V and J ends, which lost 6 bases and 1 base, there was a span of 12 bases. CDR3 coding DNA: TGTGCCAGCAGCGTAGAGGGGAAGAACACCGGGGAGCTGTTTTTT. Translation gives CASSVEGKNTGELFF. The complete variable domain, with remaining parts taken from reference TRBV2 and TRBJ2-2, reads EPEVTQTPSHQVTQMGQEVILRCVPISNHLYFYWYRQILGQKVEFLVSFYNNEISEKSEIFDDQFSVERPDGSNFTLKIRSTKLEDSAMYFCASSVEGKNTGELFFGEGSRLTVL.

The chain carries TRBV4-1 and TRBJ2-7, with D unresolved. The CDR3 has 14 residues. CDR1 is MGHRA and CDR2 is YSYEKL in the germline V gene. The V and J ends lost 10 bases and 3 bases respectively, with 19 bases between them. Written as DNA, the CDR3 is TGCGCCACCCACGAACCTACCAGGTTCTACGAGCAGTACTTC. This gives the protein CATHEPTRFYEQYF.

The gene calls are TRBV7-8 and TRBJ1-4, with a tentative D call TRBD1 (6 bases). CDR3 length: 16 residues. With 2 bases removed from V and 0 bases from J, the gap between germline ends came to 10 bases. The germline V gene encodes CDR1 SGHVS and CDR2 FQNEAQ. The CDR3 DNA follows: TGTGCCAGCAGCTTATACAGGGATGCAACTAATGAAAAACTGTTTTTT. Residues: CASSLYRDATNEKLFF.